The 25 T cell receptor beta chains presented below share a single source sample, sequenced in a study of shared T cell receptors in the human thymus (dated by TCRdb to about 2021). Library creation used the immunoSEQ multiplex PCR assay. TCRdb carries this immuneACCESS record with in-frame sequences only. Its versions omit some clonotypes, under half of them owing to an unresolved V gene in the studies checked, with the rest unexplained. Across this sample there are some 640,000 clones, with around 87% seen only once. The top ten clonotypes cover about 0.0094% of the sample. These data were also reused for a study on human thymus T cells.

Sample: thymocytes. The receptors come from a boy under two years old with a congenital heart defect. Donor details come from another sample of the same person, matched by shared clones.

This rearrangement joins TRBV19 to TRBJ2-3; 9 bases are a match to TRBD1. V gave up 9 bases and J gave up 3 bases; unmatched junction bases: 13. The CDR3 consists of 16 residues. Germline V gene lookup returns CDR1 LNHDA and CDR2 SQIVND (reference sequence). CDR3 in DNA: TGTGCCAGCAACCCCTCCCGGGACAGGGTAACAGATACGCAGTATTTT. Residues: CASNPSRDRVTDTQYF.

This chain uses TRBV6-6 with TRBJ1-3, with 11 bases that match TRBD1. Germline-derived CDR1 and CDR2 are MNHNY and SVGAGI (reference sequence). The junction had 3 bases not matched to a gene; V was cut back by 6 bases and J by 5 bases. The CDR3 runs 14 residues. CDR3 nucleotide sequence: TGTGCCAGCAGGGGACAGGGGGATCGAAACACCATATATTTT. Translated, it gives CASRGQGDRNTIYF.

The chain carries TRBV7-2 and TRBJ2-3; 11 bases line up with TRBD2. Germline lookup yields CDR1 SGHTA and CDR2 FQGNSA. This CDR3 has 16 residues. V lost 4 bases, J lost 6 bases, and 9 bases stayed unmatched. The CDR3 DNA reads as TGTGCCAGCAGCTCCTACTCTAGCGGGAGGAGGGATACGCAGTATTTT. It specifies CASSSYSSGRRDTQYF.

This clone was found a few times. This rearrangement joins TRBV7-9 to TRBJ1-1; a weak D match, TRBD1 (6 bases). This CDR3 contains 16 residues. Trimming removed 1 base at V and 4 bases at J, with 16 bases between. CDR1 is SEHNR and CDR2 is FQNEAQ in the germline V gene (reference sequence). In DNA, the CDR3 is TGTGCCAGCAGCTTAGGGCCCCCCCACAGGGCCACTGAAGCTTTCTTT. As protein: CASSLGPPHRATEAFF.

This clone was seen once. The chain carries TRBV7-9 and TRBJ2-5; D is unresolved. V was shortened by 0 bases and J by 5 bases, with 13 bases between the two germline ends. The CDR3 consists of 15 residues. The germline CDR1 and CDR2 sequences are SEHNR and FQNEAQ (reference sequence). CDR3 loop: CASSLARVVGETQYF. In nucleotides, the CDR3 is TGTGCCAGCAGCTTAGCTCGAGTAGTCGGTGAGACCCAGTACTTC.

V usage is TRBV11-3 and J usage is TRBJ2-2; maybe TRBD2 (6 bases). The germline V gene has CDR1 SGHNT and CDR2 YENEEA. V was trimmed by 2 bases and J by 7 bases, leaving 11 bases between them. CDR3 length equals 14 residues. CDR3 protein: CASSLYLGGGELFF. Written as DNA, the CDR3 is TGTGCCAGCAGCTTATATTTGGGGGGCGGGGAGCTGTTTTTT.

The chain couples TRBV25-1 to TRBJ2-7, with D tentatively TRBD1 (6 bases). The CDR3 extends over 15 amino acids. Trimming stripped 5 bases from V and 4 bases from J, with 18 bases between. Germline V gene sequence: CDR1 MGHDK, CDR2 SYGVNS. The CDR3 reads CASSPRGQPNYEQYF. CDR3 sequence (DNA): TGTGCCAGCAGTCCGAGAGGACAGCCTAATTACGAGCAGTACTTC.

The V and J genes are TRBV14 and TRBJ2-1, with TRBD1 as a possible D gene (5 bases). There are 15 residues in the CDR3. V was clipped by 3 bases and J by 8 bases, with 17 bases between them. Looked up from germline, CDR1 is SGHDN and CDR2 is FVKESK. The CDR3, as DNA: TGTGCCAGCAGCCAGGGCAGGGCTCCTTTTGATGAGCAGTTCTTC. Translating it yields CASSQGRAPFDEQFF.

The J gene is TRBJ2-5, the V gene TRBV9; TRBD2 agrees at 7 bases. The CDR3 is 16 residues long. V was clipped by 6 bases and J by 1 base; unmatched bases: 12. Per the germline V gene, CDR1 is SGDLS and CDR2 is YYNGEE. The CDR3 is CASTPGERGRQETQYF. In nucleotides, the CDR3 is TGTGCCAGCACCCCTGGTGAGCGGGGACGCCAAGAGACCCAGTACTTC. Full variable domain (missing parts from reference TRBV9 and TRBJ2-5): DSGVTQTPKHLITATGQRVTLRCSPRSGDLSVYWYQQSLDQGLQFLIQYYNGEERAKGNILERFSAQQFPDLHSELNLSSLELGDSALYFCASTPGERGRQETQYFGPGTRLLVL.

The chain links TRBV5-4 to TRBJ1-2; D is unresolved. The CDR3 loop spans 15 amino acids. The germline V gene has CDR1 SGHNT and CDR2 YYREEE (reference sequence). With 0 bases removed from V and 0 bases from J, the gap between germline ends came to 9 bases. CDR3 coding DNA: TGTGCCAGCAGCTTGGGTGATCGGGCTAACTATGGCTACACCTTC. As protein: CASSLGDRANYGYTF.

The chain recombines TRBV7-8 with TRBJ2-7; tentatively, D is TRBD2 (7 bases). CDR1 SGHVS and CDR2 FQNEAQ come from the germline V gene. V dropped 5 bases and J dropped 5 bases, with 22 bases sitting between them. CDR3 length: 16 residues. The CDR3 DNA reads as TGTGCCAGCAGCCCAGGGGAGGGCTTAGGGCCCCACGAGCAGTACTTC. This sequence encodes CASSPGEGLGPHEQYF.

The chain uses TRBV6-5 and TRBJ1-5, with a tentative D call TRBD1 (6 bases). CDR3 length: 14 amino acids. Trimming took 4 bases from V and 3 from J, leaving 10 bases between them. CDR1 and CDR2 from the germline V gene are MNHEY and SVGAGI. The CDR3 is CASSLRGNNQPQHF. CDR3 bases: TGTGCCAGCAGTTTAAGGGGGAACAATCAGCCCCAGCATTTT.

The chain employs TRBV29-1 and TRBJ2-4, with a weak D call TRBD2 (6 bases). Germline V gives CDR1 SQVTM, CDR2 ANQGSEA. There are 12 residues in the CDR3. Trimming took 7 bases from V and 3 from J, leaving 10 bases between them. The CDR3 DNA reads as TGCAGCGGGCTAGCGAGCAAAAACATTCAGTACTTC. Its protein product is CSGLASKNIQYF.

This clone showed up just once. The rearrangement uses TRBV28 and TRBJ2-3; D possibly corresponds to TRBD1 (6 bases). The CDR3 covers 17 residues. Germline lookup yields CDR1 MDHEN and CDR2 SYDVKM. Trimming pared 7 bases from V and 4 bases from J, leaving 24 bases between. CDR3 in DNA: TGTGCCAGCACCGATTTAATACAGGGTCATGGTGCAGATACGCAGTATTTT. This sequence encodes CASTDLIQGHGADTQYF.

Points on this clone: The germline gene is not matched at one end of the junction; a read error may be the cause. The chain joins TRBV7-7 to TRBJ2-1; tentatively, D is TRBD2 (6 bases). The germline V gene has CDR1 SSHAT and CDR2 FNYEAQ (reference sequence). CDR3 length: 11 amino acids. CDR3 DNA sequence: TGTGCTAGCAGCGGAGGGAATGAGCAGTTCTTC. This translates into CASSGGNEQFF.

The V call is TRBV4-3, the J call TRBJ2-7; TRBD2 might be the D (5 bases). V was clipped by 0 bases and J by 6 bases, with 24 bases between them. CDR1 and CDR2 from the germline V gene are LGHNA and YSLEER. The CDR3 consists of 18 residues. The CDR3, as DNA: TGCGCCAGCAGCCAAGATTGGACCCTAACTAGTTCAGGAGCCGAGCAGTACTTC. It encodes CASSQDWTLTSSGAEQYF.

The V and J genes are TRBV18 and TRBJ2-1, with D hard to call. This CDR3 is 14 amino acids long. Germline V gene lookup returns CDR1 KGHSH and CDR2 LQKENI. With 3 bases removed from V and 5 bases from J, the gap between germline ends came to 11 bases. CDR3 amino acids: CASSPRSLNNEQFF. The CDR3 bases are TGTGCCAGCTCACCGCGGTCACTTAACAATGAGCAGTTCTTC.

The chain recombines TRBV4-1 with TRBJ2-7; D possibly corresponds to TRBD1 (6 bases). The germline CDR1 and CDR2 sequences are MGHRA and YSYEKL. The V end lost 2 bases, the J end lost 3 bases, and 17 bases lay between the germline ends. The CDR3 sequence is 16 residues long. CDR3 in DNA: TGCGCCAGCAGCCAAAATCACCGGGACACGTTCTACGAGCAGTACTTC. Amino acids: CASSQNHRDTFYEQYF.

The chain joins TRBV2 to TRBJ2-7; D is possibly TRBD1 (5 bases). The CDR3 length is 15 residues. Germline V gives CDR1 SNHLY, CDR2 FYNNEI. The V end lost 3 bases, the J end lost 1 base, and 13 bases lay between the germline ends. The chain's CDR3 is CASSEGQDVSYEQYF. DNA of the CDR3: TGTGCCAGCAGTGAGGGGCAGGACGTTTCCTACGAGCAGTACTTC.

This rearrangement joins TRBV19 to TRBJ2-5; the D is unclear. Deletions cut 3 bases from V and 5 bases from J, with 10 bases between. The CDR3 is 13 residues long. CDR1 and CDR2 from the germline V gene are LNHDA and SQIVND (reference sequence). CDR3 nucleotides: TGTGCCAGTAGTATCGGCAGGTACGAGACCCAGTACTTC. Translation gives CASSIGRYETQYF. The full variable domain, its missing parts supplied by reference TRBV19 and TRBJ2-5, is DGGITQSPKYLFRKEGQNVTLSCEQNLNHDAMYWYRQDPGQGLRLIYYSQIVNDFQKGDIAEGYSVSREKKESFPLTVTSAQKNPTAFYLCASSIGRYETQYFGPGTRLLVL.

The V call is TRBV6-5, the J call TRBJ1-2, with 7 bases fitting TRBD1. The J segment lost 2 bases and the V segment lost 9 bases, leaving 9 bases of the junction unmatched. The CDR3 sequence is 14 residues long. The germline V gene has CDR1 MNHEY and CDR2 SVGAGI. The CDR3 region is CASASGQRNYGYTF. CDR3 DNA: TGTGCCAGTGCCTCGGGACAGCGAAACTATGGCTACACCTTC.

The chain combines TRBV5-4 with TRBJ1-2, with TRBD1 as a possible D gene (6 bases). Per germline, CDR1 SGHNT and CDR2 YYREEE (reference sequence). CDR3 length equals 16 residues. V lost 1 base and J lost 0, with 13 bases in between. For the CDR3, the DNA is TGTGCCAGCAGCTTGCAGGGGCAAAACGCTAACTATGGCTACACCTTC. This encodes CASSLQGQNANYGYTF.

The CDR3 is CASSLPLKHAQYF. CDR3 DNA: TGTGCCAGCAGTTTACCACTCAAGCATGCGCAGTATTTT. The chain links TRBV28 to TRBJ2-3, with D unclear. In germline, CDR1 is MDHEN, CDR2 SYDVKM. The CDR3 is 13 residues long. V shed 2 bases and J shed 10 bases, with 13 bases lying between them. Variable domain in full (rest from reference TRBV28 and TRBJ2-3): DVKVTQSSRYLVKRTGEKVFLECVQDMDHENMFWYRQDPGLGLRLIYFSYDVKMKEKGDIPEGYSVSREKKERFSLILESASTNQTSMYLCASSLPLKHAQYFGPGTRLTVL.

This chain uses TRBV14 with TRBJ1-2; tentatively, D is TRBD1 (5 bases). Germline assignment: CDR1 SGHDN and CDR2 FVKESK. The CDR3 runs to 13 residues. The V and J ends lost 1 base and 7 bases respectively, with 10 bases between them. This CDR3 reads CASSQVLDIGYTF. DNA of the CDR3: TGTGCCAGCAGCCAAGTGTTGGACATTGGCTACACCTTC.

This rearrangement joins TRBV10-1 to TRBJ2-3, with TRBD1 matching over 7 bases. The length of the CDR3 is 14 residues. V lost 6 bases and J lost 1; bases outside the gene matches: 4. Germline V gene sequence: CDR1 WNHNN, CDR2 SYGVQD (reference sequence). The CDR3 DNA follows: TGCGCCAGCAGCACAGGGGTCGGCACAGATACGCAGTATTTT. It translates to CASSTGVGTDTQYF.